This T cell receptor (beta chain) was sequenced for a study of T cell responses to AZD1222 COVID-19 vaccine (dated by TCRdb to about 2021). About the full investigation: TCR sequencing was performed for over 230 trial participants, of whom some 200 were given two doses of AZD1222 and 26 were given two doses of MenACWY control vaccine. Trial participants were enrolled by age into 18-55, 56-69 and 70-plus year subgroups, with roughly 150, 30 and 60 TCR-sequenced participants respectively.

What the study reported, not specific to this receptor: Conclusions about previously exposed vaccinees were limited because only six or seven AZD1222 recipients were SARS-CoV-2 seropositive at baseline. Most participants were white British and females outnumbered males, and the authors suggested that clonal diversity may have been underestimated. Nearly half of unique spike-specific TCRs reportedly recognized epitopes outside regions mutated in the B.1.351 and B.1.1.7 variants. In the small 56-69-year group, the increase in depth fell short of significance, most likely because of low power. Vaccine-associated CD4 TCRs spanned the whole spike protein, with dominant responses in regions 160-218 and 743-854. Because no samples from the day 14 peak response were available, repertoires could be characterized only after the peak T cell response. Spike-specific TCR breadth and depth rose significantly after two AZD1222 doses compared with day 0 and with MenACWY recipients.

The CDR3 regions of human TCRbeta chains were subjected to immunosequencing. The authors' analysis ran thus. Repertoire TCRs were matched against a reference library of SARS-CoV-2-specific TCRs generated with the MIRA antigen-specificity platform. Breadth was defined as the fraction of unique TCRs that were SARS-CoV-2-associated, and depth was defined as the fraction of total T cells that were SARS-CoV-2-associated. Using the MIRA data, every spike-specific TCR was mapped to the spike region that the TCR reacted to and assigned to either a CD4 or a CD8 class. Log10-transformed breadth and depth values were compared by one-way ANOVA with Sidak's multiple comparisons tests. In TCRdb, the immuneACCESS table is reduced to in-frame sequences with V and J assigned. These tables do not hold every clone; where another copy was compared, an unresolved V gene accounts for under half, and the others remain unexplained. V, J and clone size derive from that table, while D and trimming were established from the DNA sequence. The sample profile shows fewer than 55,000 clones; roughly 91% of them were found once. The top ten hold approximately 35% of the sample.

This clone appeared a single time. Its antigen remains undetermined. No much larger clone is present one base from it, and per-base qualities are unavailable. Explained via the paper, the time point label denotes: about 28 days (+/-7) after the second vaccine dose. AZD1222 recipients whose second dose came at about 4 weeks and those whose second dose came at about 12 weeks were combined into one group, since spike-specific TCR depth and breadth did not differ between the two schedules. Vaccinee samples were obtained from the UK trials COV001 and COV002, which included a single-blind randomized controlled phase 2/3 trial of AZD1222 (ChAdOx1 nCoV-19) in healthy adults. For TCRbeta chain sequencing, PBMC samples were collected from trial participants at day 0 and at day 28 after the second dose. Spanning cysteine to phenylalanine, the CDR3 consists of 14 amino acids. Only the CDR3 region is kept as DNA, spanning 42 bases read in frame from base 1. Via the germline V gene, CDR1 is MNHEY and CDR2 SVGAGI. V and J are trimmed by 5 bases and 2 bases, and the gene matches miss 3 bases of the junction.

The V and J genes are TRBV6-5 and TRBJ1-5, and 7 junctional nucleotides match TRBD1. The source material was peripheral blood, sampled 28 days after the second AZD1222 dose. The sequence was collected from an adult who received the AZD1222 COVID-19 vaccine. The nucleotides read TGTGCCAGCAGTCCTACAGGGGGCAATCAGCCCCAGCATTTT. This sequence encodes CASSPTGGNQPQHF.